The 4 T cell receptor beta chains in this list originate from one sample, sequenced in a study of T cells after yellow fever vaccination. TCRdb itself ran the 5' RACE reads through MiXCR, one entry per CDR3 protein. The table has more than 300,000 distinct CDR3 sequences, around 6.8% seen once; the top ten hold about 18%. The starting material was PBMCs, obtained about 49 days after the first yellow fever vaccination. Receptor source: a man aged 18 to 30 who received the YFV17D yellow fever vaccine.

This chain joins TRBV7-9 and TRBJ2-5; D unresolved. CDR1 SEHNR and CDR2 FQNEAQ come from the germline V gene (reference sequence). V shed 6 bases and J shed 2 bases, with 13 bases lying between them. The CDR3 has 14 residues. CDR3 in DNA: TGTGCCAGCAGGCCACAGATCTCTCAAGAGACCCAGTACTTC. It specifies CASRPQISQETQYF.

This clonotype was recorded a few times. J is TRBJ1-2 and V is TRBV6-1; D might be TRBD1 (6 bases). Trimming removed 0 bases at V and 8 bases at J, with 16 bases between. Per the germline V gene, CDR1 is MNHNS and CDR2 is SASEGT. This CDR3 has 15 amino acids. CDR3: CASSEALAGGRGYTF. For the CDR3, the DNA is TGTGCCAGCAGTGAAGCCCTAGCGGGGGGCAGAGGCTACACCTTC.

This clonotype was seen a few times. This rearrangement joins TRBV10-3 to TRBJ2-2, with a tentative D call TRBD2 (5 bases). CDR3 length equals 20 residues. Between the trimmed V and J ends, which lost 2 bases and 0 bases, there was a span of 22 bases. Germline V gene data show CDR1 as ENHRY and CDR2 as SYGVKD. Written as DNA, the CDR3 is TGTGCCATCAGTGAGCCCCTTTCGTCCGGGGTTCGAGCGAACACCGGGGAGCTGTTTTTT. This codes for CAISEPLSSGVRANTGELFF.

This clonotype was recorded a few times. The chain recombines TRBV5-1 with TRBJ1-1; TRBD1 agrees at 8 bases. CDR3 length: 15 residues. The V gene's germline CDR1 is SGHRS and CDR2 YFSETQ. V trimming: 4 bases; J trimming: 5 bases; junction bases outside the gene matches: 10. Here the CDR3 reads CASSPAQGALTEAFF. The DNA of the CDR3 is TGCGCCAGCAGCCCTGCTCAGGGGGCGCTTACTGAAGCTTTCTTT.